Listed below are T cell receptor beta chains from one sample, sequenced in a study of shared clonotypes between healthy human individuals. TCRdb keeps only in-frame clones here, not all; method: immunoSEQ multiplex PCR. The sample consists of about 2.1 million clones, over 85% of them appearing once. The specimen sequenced was naive CD8+ T cells from PBMCs. Receptors originate from a man aged 18 to 29 in good health. Some clones in this sample may be carry-over from other donors' samples. The CDR3 runs from the conserved cysteine through the conserved F or W. The order of the fields is J gene, V gene, D gene, clone size, CDR3 protein, CDR3 DNA. A D gene is named only where the DNA matches it firmly. Expanded clones are given a class, and other clones once, few, many or no size at all.

TRBJ1-4	TRBV7-9	-	-	CASSSTRRGTTNEKLFF	TGTGCCAGCAGCTCCACTCGGAGAGGCACAACTAATGAAAAACTGTTTTTT
TRBJ2-3	TRBV5-6	TRBD2	once	CASSLGVAGGSTDTQYF	TGTGCCAGCAGCTTGGGGGTAGCGGGAGGGAGCACAGATACGCAGTATTTT
TRBJ1-1	TRBV7-8	-	few	CASSRAIREAAFF	TGTGCCAGCAGCCGTGCAATACGGGAAGCTGCTTTCTTT
TRBJ1-2	TRBV27	-	-	CASSLRASNYGYTF	TGTGCCAGCAGTTTACGGGCCAGTAACTATGGCTACACCTTC
TRBJ1-3	TRBV30	-	-	CAWLGPGSGNTIYF	TGTGCCTGGCTCGGGCCCGGCTCTGGAAACACCATATATTTT
TRBJ1-2	TRBV30	-	-	CAWTPGVGYTF	TGTGCCTGGACCCCCGGGGTAGGCTACACCTTC
TRBJ2-1	TRBV7-9	-	-	CASSPRLDPYNEQFF	TGTGCCAGCAGCCCCCGCTTGGACCCATACAATGAGCAGTTCTTC
TRBJ2-3	TRBV29-1	TRBD1	-	CSVLLPAGGVFRTQYF	TGCAGCGTGTTACTACCCGCAGGGGGCGTTTTTAGGACGCAGTATTTT
TRBJ2-5	TRBV6-5	TRBD1	-	CASSYVAGGFFETQYF	TGTGCCAGCAGTTACGTGGCAGGGGGCTTTTTTGAGACCCAGTACTTC
TRBJ2-7	TRBV7-9	-	-	CASSLSGPTYEQYF	TGTGCCAGCAGCTTAAGCGGGCCCACCTACGAGCAGTACTTC
TRBJ2-1	TRBV9	-	once	CASSVDSGHEQFF	TGTGCCAGCAGCGTAGACTCAGGTCATGAGCAGTTCTTC
TRBJ2-1	TRBV4-3	-	-	CASSQDGDTGYNEQFF	TGCGCCAGCAGCCAAGATGGGGACACCGGCTACAATGAGCAGTTCTTC
TRBJ2-3	TRBV6-1	TRBD1	-	CASSDLPERTGQETQYF	TGTGCCAGCAGTGACCTACCGGAAAGGACAGGGCAGGAAACGCAGTATTTT
TRBJ2-1	TRBV19	-	-	CASTADSPFYNEQFF	TGTGCCAGTACGGCCGATTCCCCATTCTACAATGAGCAGTTCTTC
TRBJ2-4	TRBV7-9	TRBD1	-	CASSLGPPTGGENIQYF	TGTGCCAGCAGCTTAGGCCCCCCGACAGGGGGTGAAAACATTCAGTACTTC
TRBJ1-1	TRBV4-2	-	-	CASSLILENEAFF	TGTGCCAGCAGCCTAATTCTGGAAAATGAGGCTTTCTTT
TRBJ1-2	TRBV14	TRBD1	-	CASSSLDTGGDYGYTF	TGTGCCAGCAGCTCCCTGGATACAGGGGGCGACTATGGCTACACCTTC
TRBJ2-2	TRBV5-6	TRBD2	once	CASSFGLAGDGELFF	TGTGCCAGCAGCTTCGGCCTAGCGGGAGATGGGGAGCTGTTTTTT
TRBJ1-2	TRBV5-4	-	-	CASSLMGLNYGYTF	TGTGCCAGCAGCTTGATGGGACTTAACTATGGCTACACCTTC
TRBJ2-1	TRBV9	TRBD1	-	CASSTRQGMSLNEQFF	TGTGCCAGCAGCACCCGACAGGGTATGTCCCTCAATGAGCAGTTCTTC
TRBJ1-1	TRBV28	TRBD1	-	CASSRDRGGTEAFF	TGTGCCAGCAGTAGAGACAGGGGAGGCACTGAAGCTTTCTTT
TRBJ2-1	TRBV11-1	TRBD1	-	CASSLGTGYNEQFF	TGTGCCAGCAGCCTCGGGACAGGCTACAATGAGCAGTTCTTC
TRBJ2-7	TRBV27	-	-	CASSPRDGSYYEQYF	TGTGCCAGCAGTCCTCGGGACGGCAGTTACTACGAGCAGTACTTC
TRBJ2-5	TRBV7-2	-	-	CASSRVPIGRPQETQYF	TGTGCCAGCAGCCGCGTACCAATAGGTAGACCCCAAGAGACCCAGTACTTC
TRBJ1-2	TRBV6-6	-	-	CASSYVQGLDGYTF	TGTGCCAGCAGTTACGTTCAGGGGCTAGATGGCTACACCTTC
TRBJ1-3	TRBV5-1	-	few	CASSSTGNTIYF	TGCGCCAGCAGCTCTACTGGAAACACCATATATTTT
TRBJ1-2	TRBV10-3	-	-	CAISAPPGEYGYTF	TGTGCCATCAGTGCCCCACCGGGCGAGTATGGCTACACCTTC
TRBJ2-1	TRBV15	-	-	CATSGRIYNEQFF	TGTGCCACCAGCGGAAGGATCTACAATGAGCAGTTCTTC
TRBJ2-1	TRBV9	TRBD2	-	CASSDPAASGTNEQFF	TGTGCCAGCAGCGACCCGGCGGCTAGCGGGACTAATGAGCAGTTCTTC
TRBJ1-5	TRBV28	-	few	CASRGLRNQPQHF	TGTGCCAGCCGGGGTTTACGGAATCAGCCCCAGCATTTT
TRBJ2-1	TRBV5-4	-	-	CASSLEWNEQFF	TGTGCCAGCAGCTTGGAATGGAATGAGCAGTTCTTC
TRBJ2-5	TRBV6-1	-	-	CASSEESPWRQTQYF	TGTGCCAGCAGTGAAGAGTCACCATGGAGGCAGACCCAGTACTTC
TRBJ2-7	TRBV27	-	-	CASSSPRSYEQYF	TGTGCCAGCAGTTCCCCCCGGAGCTACGAGCAGTACTTC
TRBJ2-2	TRBV10-2	-	-	CASNLGFGGELFF	TGCGCCAGCAATCTCGGCTTTGGGGGGGAGCTGTTTTTT
TRBJ2-7	TRBV27	TRBD2	-	CASSLQPSGNFHEQYF	TGTGCCAGCAGTCTCCAACCTAGCGGGAACTTTCACGAGCAGTACTTC
TRBJ2-5	TRBV14	-	-	CASSHYLSRWTQYF	TGTGCCAGCAGCCATTATCTGTCGCGATGGACCCAGTACTTC
TRBJ2-3	TRBV28	TRBD1	-	CASSFRDRARTDTQYF	TGTGCCAGCAGTTTCCGCGACAGGGCCCGCACAGATACGCAGTATTTT
TRBJ2-1	TRBV4-3	-	-	CASSLGGSNEQFF	TGCGCCAGCAGCCTAGGGGGGTCCAATGAGCAGTTCTTC
TRBJ1-1	TRBV29-1	-	-	CSVLTGIMNTEAFF	TGCAGCGTCTTGACTGGGATCATGAACACTGAAGCTTTCTTT
TRBJ2-1	TRBV13	-	-	CASSLNNEQFF	TGTGCCAGCAGCCTCAACAATGAGCAGTTCTTC
TRBJ2-7	TRBV13	TRBD2	-	CASSPGRGYDEQYF	TGTGCCAGCAGCCCGGGGAGGGGCTACGACGAGCAGTACTTC
TRBJ1-1	TRBV7-9	-	-	CAITGGNTEAFF	TGTGCCATAACCGGGGGGAACACTGAAGCTTTCTTT
TRBJ2-1	TRBV7-9	-	-	CAGKGLSYNEQFF	TGTGCCGGGAAGGGGCTCTCCTACAATGAGCAGTTCTTC
TRBJ1-1	TRBV9	-	few	CASNGEVGPNTEAFF	TGTGCCAGCAACGGAGAGGTGGGGCCGAACACTGAAGCTTTCTTT
TRBJ1-1	TRBV27	-	-	CASSYGYGTEAFF	TGTGCCAGCAGTTACGGGTATGGTACTGAAGCTTTCTTT
TRBJ2-6	TRBV27	-	-	CASSSRDPISGANVLTF	TGTGCCAGCAGTTCTCGGGATCCCATCTCTGGGGCCAACGTCCTGACTTTC